This entry features one T cell receptor beta chain sequence. Its antigen is currently unknown. The entry originates in a study of T cell repertoires in cytomegalovirus infection. Study-level background: Signatures in public TCR beta sequences pointed to both CMV infection and matching HLA type. Whole-study results and caveats: CMV-specific TCR beta clonotypes restricted by HLA-C were the ones dominating the ex vivo response. Individuals carrying CMV plus the relevant HLA were identified by cumulative frequency of public TCR beta families.

TCRdb used MiXCR to reprocess the reads, holding one entry per CDR3 protein. Among about 530,000 distinct CDR3 sequences, 26% were seen once, and the ten largest hold about 12%. The origin of this receptor is a human donor in good health (CMV status not recorded). Some clones in this sample may be carry-over from other donors' samples. Input material: PBMCs.

CDR3 loop: CASSYSGGTSIQYF. The CDR3 DNA is TGTGCCAGCAGTTACTCCGGGGGTACGAGCATTCAGTACTTC. The rearrangement uses TRBV6-2 or TRBV6-3 and TRBJ2-4, with TRBD2 as a possible D gene (6 bases). Trimming shortened V by 0 bases and J by 9 bases, and 12 bases separated the two germline ends. This CDR3 contains 14 residues. Germline V gene data show CDR1 as MNHEY and CDR2 as SVGEGT.